This TCR beta chain stems from a study of OX40 agonist ivuxolimab in advanced cancers. Study-wide results and limits: Clonal expansion was seen in CD4+ and CD8+ blood T cells by week 6 at 0.1 to 3.0 mg/kg. Expanded peripheral T-cell antigen specificity went undetermined. CD8+ T cells were the subset that, on average, had more expanded clones than CD4+.

Sequencing used immunoSEQ multiplex PCR; TCRdb keeps in-frame clones, though not all of them. The sample holds approximately 87,000 clones; roughly 88% are singletons and the top ten take about 4%. V was clipped by 0 bases and J by 6 bases, with 3 bases between them. Looked up from germline, CDR1 is DFQATT and CDR2 is SNEGSKA (reference sequence). The CDR3 sequence is 11 residues long. Concerning this clone itself: Its antigen is still unknown.

The sequence was collected from an adult with an advanced solid tumor such as melanoma, head and neck, liver or kidney cancer. The genes are TRBV20-1 and TRBJ2-1, with D unclear. Sequences were derived from CD4+ or CD8+ T cells sorted from blood, sampled in a trial of the OX40 agonist ivuxolimab. The CDR3 nucleotides read TGCAGTGCTAGAGACCCCAATGAGCAGTTCTTC. It codes for CSARDPNEQFF.